The present T cell receptor (beta chain) was sequenced within a study of T cell clusters in autoimmune cytopenias. The study, taken as a whole, reports: The T cell clusters came from computational analysis alone and lack functional validation.

The CDR3 has 17 residues. Germline V gives CDR1 MNHNS, CDR2 SASEGT. Tens of thousands of genome equivalents of blood DNA were amplified for TRB. This clonotype is labeled large based on frequency. Its antigen is not identified. Multiplex touch-down PCR amplified TRB using TRB-A and TRB-B pools in one tube. TCRdb re-called the multiplex PCR reads and gives one entry per CDR3 protein, without DNA. The specimen's table records some 6,900 distinct CDR3 sequences. A further study also used this sample, focusing on T cell repertoires in aging, cancer and after chemotherapy. As that study records: The full dataset contained 8.5 million to 10 million TCR reads. Compared with age-matched healthy donors, untreated hematological or solid cancer patients showed higher blood TCR clonality. Healthy donors lost TCR diversity with age mainly through richness, cancer patients through richness and evenness.

This chain joins TRBV6-1 and TRBJ2-3; lacking DNA, the TRBD2 call made by TCRdb goes unchecked. This receptor was identified in a human donor in good health. The sequenced sample was peripheral blood. The CDR3 sequence is CASSEAQGSGSTDTQYF.